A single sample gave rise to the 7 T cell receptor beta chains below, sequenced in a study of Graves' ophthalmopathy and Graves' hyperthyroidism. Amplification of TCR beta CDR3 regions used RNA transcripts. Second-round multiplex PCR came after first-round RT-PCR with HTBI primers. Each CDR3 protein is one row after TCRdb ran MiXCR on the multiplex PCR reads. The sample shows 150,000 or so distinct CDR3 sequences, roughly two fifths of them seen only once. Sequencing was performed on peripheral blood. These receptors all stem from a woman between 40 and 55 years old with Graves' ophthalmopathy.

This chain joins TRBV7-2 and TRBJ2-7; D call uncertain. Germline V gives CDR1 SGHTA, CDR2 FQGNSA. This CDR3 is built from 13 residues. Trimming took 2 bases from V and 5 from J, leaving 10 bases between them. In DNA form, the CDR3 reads TGTGCCAGCAGCTTAAGCGCCGTCGACGAGCAGTACTTC. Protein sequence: CASSLSAVDEQYF.

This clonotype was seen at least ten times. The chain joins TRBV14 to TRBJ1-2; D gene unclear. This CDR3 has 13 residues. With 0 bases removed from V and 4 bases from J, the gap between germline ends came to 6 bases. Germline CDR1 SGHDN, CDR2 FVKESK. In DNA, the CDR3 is TGTGCCAGCAGCCAAGAACTGAGCTATGGCTACACCTTC. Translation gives CASSQELSYGYTF. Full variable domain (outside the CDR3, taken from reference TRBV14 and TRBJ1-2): EAGVTQFPSHSVIEKGQTVTLRCDPISGHDNLYWYRRVMGKEIKFLLHFVKESKQDESGMPNNRFLAERTGGTYSTLKVQPAELEDSGVYFCASSQELSYGYTFGSGTRLTVV.

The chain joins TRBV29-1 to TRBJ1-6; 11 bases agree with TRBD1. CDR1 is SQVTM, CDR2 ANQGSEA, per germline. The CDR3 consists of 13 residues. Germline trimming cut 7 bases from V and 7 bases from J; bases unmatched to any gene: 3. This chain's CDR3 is CSAGQGENSPLHF. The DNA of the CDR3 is TGCAGCGCGGGACAGGGGGAAAATTCACCCCTCCACTTT.

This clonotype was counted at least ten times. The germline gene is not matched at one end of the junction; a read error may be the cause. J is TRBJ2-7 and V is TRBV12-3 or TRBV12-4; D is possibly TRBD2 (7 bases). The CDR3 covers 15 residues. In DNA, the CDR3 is TGTGCCAGCAGTTCCCTGGGGGGGGCGGCCTATGAGCAGTACTTC. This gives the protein CASSSLGGAAYEQYF.

CDR3 loop: CASSLGGRDIQYF. CDR3 DNA sequence: TGTGCCAGCAGTCTAGGGGGTCGGGACATTCAGTACTTC. The chain is built from TRBV28 and TRBJ2-4; the D gene is possibly TRBD1 (6 bases). Germline values: CDR1 MDHEN, CDR2 SYDVKM. Trimming took 5 bases from V and 8 from J, leaving 13 bases between them. The CDR3 runs 13 residues.

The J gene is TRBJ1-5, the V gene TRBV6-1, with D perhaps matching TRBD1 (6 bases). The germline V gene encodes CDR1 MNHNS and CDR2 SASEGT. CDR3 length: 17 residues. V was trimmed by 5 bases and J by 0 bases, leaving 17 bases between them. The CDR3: CASSPSGAGASNQPQHF. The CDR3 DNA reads TGTGCCAGCAGTCCCTCCGGGGCAGGGGCTAGCAATCAGCCCCAGCATTTT.

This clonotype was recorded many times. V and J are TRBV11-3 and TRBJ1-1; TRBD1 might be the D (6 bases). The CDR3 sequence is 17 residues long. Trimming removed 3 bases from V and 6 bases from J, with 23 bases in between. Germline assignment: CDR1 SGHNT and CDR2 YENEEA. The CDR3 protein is CASSLQDRTSHHPEAFF. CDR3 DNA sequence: TGTGCCAGCAGCTTGCAGGACAGAACCTCTCATCATCCTGAAGCTTTCTTT. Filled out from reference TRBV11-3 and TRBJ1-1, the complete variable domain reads EAGVVQSPRYKIIEKKQPVAFWCNPISGHNTLYWYLQNLGQGPELLIRYENEEAVDDSQLPKDRFSAERLKGVDSTLKIQPAELGDSAVYLCASSLQDRTSHHPEAFFGQGTRLTVV.